These T cell receptor beta chains were read from a single sample in a study of cytomegalovirus exposure and HLA in healthy donors. Generated by immunoSEQ multiplex PCR, the TCRdb table keeps only in-frame clones and is missing some. The table has about 190,000 clones, 75% to 85% seen once; the top ten hold roughly 2%. The sample consisted of PBMCs. The source of these receptors is a woman aged 25 to 39 in good health and CMV-seronegative. Each CDR3 is given with its conserved first and last residue. Fields, in order: CDR3 length, V gene, clone size, D gene, J gene, CDR3 protein, CDR3 DNA. D genes are given only for firm matches. The listing skips clone size in some rows; elsewhere it reads once, few, many or a size class.

length: 16
V: TRBV7-6
size: .
D: TRBD2
J: TRBJ2-5
CDR3: CASSLAERGLTETQYF
DNA: TGTGCCAGCAGCTTAGCGGAGCGGGGGCTCACGGAGACCCAGTACTTC

length: 16
V: TRBV7-8
size: .
D: .
J: TRBJ2-1
CDR3: CASSLGYRTSYNEQFF
DNA: TGTGCCAGCAGCTTGGGATACAGGACCTCCTACAATGAGCAGTTCTTC

length: 15
V: TRBV9
size: .
D: TRBD2
J: TRBJ2-1
CDR3: CASSVGGGAYNEQFF
DNA: TGTGCCAGCAGCGTAGGCGGGGGGGCTTACAATGAGCAGTTCTTC

length: 16
V: TRBV15
size: .
D: TRBD1
J: TRBJ2-7
CDR3: CATSRDAGTGGYEQYF
DNA: TGTGCCACCAGCAGAGATGCCGGGACAGGGGGCTACGAGCAGTACTTC

length: 14
V: TRBV15
size: .
D: .
J: TRBJ2-7
CDR3: CATSRDAGTYEQYF
DNA: TGTGCCACCAGCAGAGATGCGGGCACCTACGAGCAGTACTTC

length: 11
V: TRBV28
size: .
D: .
J: TRBJ2-3
CDR3: CASAGLNTQYF
DNA: TGTGCCAGCGCAGGGTTAAATACGCAGTATTTT

length: 17
V: TRBV7-8
size: .
D: .
J: TRBJ2-4
CDR3: CASSLSSAGKAKNIQYF
DNA: TGTGCCAGCAGCTTGTCGTCGGCAGGAAAAGCCAAAAACATTCAGTACTTC

length: 14
V: TRBV15
size: .
D: TRBD1
J: TRBJ2-1
CDR3: CATSRTGTDNEQFF
DNA: TGTGCCACCAGCAGAACCGGGACAGACAATGAGCAGTTCTTC

length: 16
V: TRBV28
size: .
D: .
J: TRBJ1-5
CDR3: CASSPGTLYSNQPQHF
DNA: TGTGCCAGCAGTCCAGGGACACTTTATAGCAATCAGCCCCAGCATTTT

length: 16
V: TRBV5-4
size: few
D: .
J: TRBJ2-7
CDR3: CASSPGGGFSIHEQYF
DNA: TGTGCCAGCAGCCCGGGAGGGGGCTTCTCAATCCACGAGCAGTACTTC

length: 15
V: TRBV16
size: .
D: TRBD1
J: TRBJ2-7
CDR3: CASSHPDRGIYEQYF
DNA: TGTGCCAGCAGCCACCCTGACAGGGGAATCTACGAGCAGTACTTC

length: 15
V: TRBV11-2
size: .
D: .
J: TRBJ2-3
CDR3: CASSLDRLAADTQYF
DNA: TGTGCCAGCAGCTTAGACCGGCTAGCAGCAGATACGCAGTATTTT

length: 17
V: TRBV7-2
size: .
D: TRBD1
J: TRBJ1-1
CDR3: CASSSRGTGFLETEAFF
DNA: TGTGCCAGCAGCTCAAGGGGGACAGGGTTCTTAGAGACTGAAGCTTTCTTT

length: 16
V: TRBV9
size: .
D: .
J: TRBJ2-2
CDR3: CASSSRLGPGTGELFF
DNA: TGTGCCAGCAGCTCGCGACTAGGGCCGGGCACCGGGGAGCTGTTTTTT

length: 13
V: TRBV10-3
size: .
D: TRBD1
J: TRBJ1-3
CDR3: CATARTGGNTIYF
DNA: TGTGCCACAGCCCGGACAGGGGGAAACACCATATATTTT

length: 14
V: TRBV11-2
size: .
D: TRBD1
J: TRBJ2-7
CDR3: CASSSGQGFYEQYF
DNA: TGTGCCAGCAGCTCTGGACAGGGGTTCTACGAGCAGTACTTC

length: 18
V: TRBV27
size: .
D: .
J: TRBJ2-2
CDR3: CASSPLQGGGANTGELFF
DNA: TGTGCCAGCAGCCCCTTACAGGGAGGGGGGGCGAACACCGGGGAGCTGTTTTTT

length: 14
V: TRBV7-9
size: .
D: TRBD2
J: TRBJ2-7
CDR3: CASTDSGRSYEQYF
DNA: TGTGCCAGCACCGATAGCGGGAGGTCCTACGAGCAGTACTTC

length: 17
V: TRBV7-9
size: few
D: TRBD2
J: TRBJ2-5
CDR3: CASSLGGLAGFKETQYF
DNA: TGTGCCAGCAGCTTAGGGGGGCTAGCGGGATTCAAAGAGACCCAGTACTTC

length: 14
V: TRBV7-9
size: .
D: .
J: TRBJ2-7
CDR3: CASSLARDSYEQYF
DNA: TGTGCCAGCAGCTTAGCTCGGGATTCCTACGAGCAGTACTTC

length: 14
V: TRBV5-1
size: .
D: TRBD1
J: TRBJ2-3
CDR3: CASRQGQVGDTQYF
DNA: TGCGCCAGCAGACAAGGACAGGTAGGAGATACGCAGTATTTT

length: 15
V: TRBV15
size: .
D: .
J: TRBJ1-6
CDR3: CATSERSGYNSPLHF
DNA: TGTGCCACCAGCGAAAGGAGCGGCTATAATTCACCCCTCCACTTT

length: 15
V: TRBV18
size: .
D: .
J: TRBJ1-3
CDR3: CASSPPGATGNTIYF
DNA: TGTGCCAGCTCACCACCAGGGGCCACTGGAAACACCATATATTTT

length: 15
V: TRBV7-8
size: .
D: .
J: TRBJ1-3
CDR3: CASSLNPSSGNTIYF
DNA: TGTGCCAGCAGCTTAAATCCGAGCTCTGGAAACACCATATATTTT

length: 14
V: TRBV7-9
size: .
D: .
J: TRBJ2-6
CDR3: CASRPGTGANVLTF
DNA: TGTGCCAGCAGGCCGGGAACTGGGGCCAACGTCCTGACTTTC

length: 14
V: TRBV7-2
size: .
D: .
J: TRBJ2-7
CDR3: CASSFGGGVDEQYF
DNA: TGTGCCAGCAGCTTTGGAGGGGGCGTCGACGAGCAGTACTTC

length: 12
V: TRBV29-1
size: .
D: TRBD1
J: TRBJ2-1
CDR3: CSVRQGRNEQFF
DNA: TGCAGCGTTCGACAGGGACGGAATGAGCAGTTCTTC

length: 15
V: TRBV7-8
size: .
D: .
J: TRBJ2-7
CDR3: CASSLRDTTPYEQYF
DNA: TGTGCCAGCAGCCTCCGGGACACTACTCCCTACGAGCAGTACTTC

length: 14
V: TRBV11-2
size: .
D: .
J: TRBJ1-3
CDR3: CASSPSRSGNTIYF
DNA: TGTGCCAGCAGCCCCAGCAGGTCTGGAAACACCATATATTTT

length: 14
V: TRBV27
size: .
D: TRBD2
J: TRBJ2-7
CDR3: CASRGLAGTYEQYF
DNA: TGTGCCAGCAGGGGACTAGCGGGAACCTACGAGCAGTACTTC

length: 15
V: TRBV7-2
size: few
D: .
J: TRBJ1-6
CDR3: CASSLGWPPNSPLHF
DNA: TGTGCCAGCAGCTTAGGGTGGCCGCCGAATTCACCCCTCCACTTT

length: 14
V: TRBV27
size: .
D: TRBD2
J: TRBJ2-7
CDR3: CASSGGRGAYEQYF
DNA: TGTGCCAGCAGTGGCGGGAGGGGCGCCTACGAGCAGTACTTC

length: 16
V: TRBV5-8
size: .
D: TRBD1
J: TRBJ2-3
CDR3: CASSFRSGGGTDTQYF
DNA: TGTGCCAGCAGCTTTAGGTCAGGGGGTGGTACAGATACGCAGTATTTT

length: 15
V: TRBV11-3
size: .
D: TRBD2
J: TRBJ2-1
CDR3: CASSLRSLADNEQFF
DNA: TGTGCCAGCAGCTTGAGGTCCCTAGCGGACAATGAGCAGTTCTTC

length: 14
V: TRBV19
size: few
D: TRBD2
J: TRBJ2-5
CDR3: CASSSTSPKETQYF
DNA: TGTGCCAGTAGTTCGACTAGCCCCAAAGAGACCCAGTACTTC

length: 16
V: TRBV27
size: .
D: TRBD2
J: TRBJ2-1
CDR3: CASSFRSSGGYNEQFF
DNA: TGTGCCAGCAGTTTTAGGTCTAGCGGGGGATACAATGAGCAGTTCTTC

length: 18
V: TRBV13
size: .
D: TRBD2
J: TRBJ2-7
CDR3: CASSLVRGSPGDYYEQYF
DNA: TGTGCCAGCAGCTTAGTAAGAGGGAGCCCCGGGGACTACTACGAGCAGTACTTC

length: 14
V: TRBV19
size: .
D: .
J: TRBJ1-1
CDR3: CASSIWGTEAEAFF
DNA: TGTGCCAGTAGTATCTGGGGGACTGAAGCTGAAGCTTTCTTT

length: 15
V: TRBV21-1
size: .
D: .
J: TRBJ2-1
CDR3: CASSKILQGGDEQFF
DNA: TGTGCCAGCAGCAAAATATTACAGGGGGGAGATGAGCAGTTCTTC

length: 13
V: TRBV5-1
size: .
D: .
J: TRBJ1-1
CDR3: CASSGEGNTEAFF
DNA: TGCGCCAGCAGCGGAGAGGGTAATACTGAAGCTTTCTTT

length: 15
V: TRBV6-5
size: .
D: TRBD1
J: TRBJ2-7
CDR3: CASTMGDRSSYEQYF
DNA: TGTGCCAGCACCATGGGGGACAGAAGCTCCTACGAGCAGTACTTC

length: 15
V: TRBV27
size: .
D: TRBD2
J: TRBJ2-1
CDR3: CASSPGTSGIWEQFF
DNA: TGTGCCAGCAGTCCCGGGACTAGCGGGATCTGGGAGCAGTTCTTC